The 20 T cell receptor beta chains given below trace back to one sample, sequenced in a study of human T cells and chemical hapten exposure. TCRdb re-analysed the RACE reads in MiXCR, keeping a single row per CDR3 protein. The sample consists of more than 85,000 distinct CDR3 sequences, less than 40% of them appearing once. Time point of the sample: patch test 3, about 24 weeks after DPC sensitization. Documented treatment: therapeutic diphenylcyclopropenone sensitization with weekly scalp DPC. The input for sequencing was whole blood, taken in connection with sensitization to the hapten diphenylcyclopropenone (DPC). The receptors were sampled from a middle-aged man with alopecia areata. Some clones in this sample may be carry-over from other donors' samples.

The chain has TRBV27 and TRBJ2-5, with TRBD1 identical over 7 bases. The CDR3 sequence is 15 residues long. V lost 6 bases, J lost 7 bases, and 14 bases stayed unmatched. Germline-derived CDR1 and CDR2 are MNHEY and SMNVEV (reference sequence). The CDR3, as DNA: TGTGCCAGCAGACGGGACAGAGGGATATCTGGGACCCAGTACTTC. Encoded protein: CASRRDRGISGTQYF.

This chain connects TRBV20-1 to TRBJ2-5, with TRBD2 identical over 8 bases. This CDR3 region has 17 residues. Germline values: CDR1 DFQATT, CDR2 SNEGSKA (reference sequence). The V and J ends lost 3 bases and 1 base, in that order; junction bases with no gene match: 13. This CDR3 reads CSASEYPMGLGQETQYF. The CDR3 DNA reads as TGCAGTGCTAGTGAATATCCCATGGGACTAGGCCAAGAGACCCAGTACTTC.

The CDR3: CASSITLAGGNTGELFF. In DNA, the CDR3 is TGTGCCAGCAGCATCACACTAGCGGGAGGGAACACCGGGGAGCTGTTTTTT. The rearrangement links TRBV7-6 to TRBJ2-2; the match to TRBD2 covers 12 bases. The CDR3 extends over 17 amino acids. J lost 1 base, V lost 5 bases, and 5 bases had no gene match. From germline, CDR1 is SGHVS and CDR2 FNYEAQ. The full variable domain, rest sourced from reference TRBV7-6 and TRBJ2-2, is GAGVSQSPRYKVTKRGQDVALRCDPISGHVSLYWYRQALGQGPEFLTYFNYEAQQDKSGLPNDRFSAERPEGSISTLTIQRTEQRDSAMYRCASSITLAGGNTGELFFGEGSRLTVL.

The V gene is TRBV14, the J gene TRBJ2-5; possibly TRBD2 for D (6 bases). V lost 6 bases and J lost 0, with 14 bases in between. The CDR3 consists of 15 residues. CDR1 SGHDN and CDR2 FVKESK come from the germline V gene. CDR3 nucleotides: TGTGCCAGCAGACCCCTGGGGGAGGACCAAGAGACCCAGTACTTC. Residues: CASRPLGEDQETQYF.

V and J are TRBV9 and TRBJ2-5; D may be TRBD1 or TRBD2 (5 bases each). Trimming took 2 bases from V and 5 from J, leaving 7 bases between them. CDR1 and CDR2 from the germline V gene are SGDLS and YYNGEE. CDR3 size: 12 residues. In DNA, the CDR3 is TGTGCCAGCAGCGTCGGGGCGGAGACCCAGTACTTC. This sequence encodes CASSVGAETQYF.

This rearrangement joins TRBV19 to TRBJ1-2; D remains unclear. CDR1 LNHDA and CDR2 SQIVND come from the germline V gene (reference sequence). V was clipped by 5 bases and J by 0 bases, with 10 bases between them. The length of the CDR3 is 14 residues. CDR3 in DNA: TGTGCCAGTAGTGTGGGTCAGTCTAACTATGGCTACACCTTC. This encodes CASSVGQSNYGYTF.

The chain couples TRBV5-1 to TRBJ2-5; TRBD1 is a possible D gene (6 bases). V lost 5 bases to trimming and J lost 0 bases, with 14 bases between them. This CDR3 region has 15 residues. The V gene's germline CDR1 is SGHRS and CDR2 YFSETQ. In DNA form, the CDR3 reads TGCGCCAGCAGTAGAGGGGGAATATACCAAGAGACCCAGTACTTC. Its protein is CASSRGGIYQETQYF.

A few counts support this clonotype. The chain recombines TRBV29-1 with TRBJ2-3; TRBD2 matches 9 bases. CDR1 and CDR2 from the germline V gene are SQVTM and ANQGSEA. Trimming removed 0 bases from V and 0 bases from J; junction bases left unmatched: 7. The CDR3 extends over 17 amino acids. CDR3 sequence reads: CSVEDLGLATSTDTQYF. The CDR3 coding sequence is TGCAGCGTTGAAGACCTAGGACTAGCGACTAGCACAGATACGCAGTATTTT.

The CDR3 DNA reads TGTGCCAGCAGCTTAGGCGGGGCTAAAGAGACCCAGTACTTC. It translates to CASSLGGAKETQYF. The rearrangement joins TRBV7-3 to TRBJ2-5; a possible D gene is TRBD2 (6 bases). The V gene lost 2 bases and the J gene lost 3 bases, with 10 bases spanning the gap. Germline-derived CDR1 and CDR2 are SGHTA and FQGTGA. This CDR3 has 14 amino acids.

This sequence joins TRBV3-1 and TRBJ2-1, with 12 bases matching TRBD2. Germline CDR1 LGHDT, CDR2 YNNKEL (reference sequence). CDR3 length equals 18 residues. The V and J ends lost 0 bases and 3 bases, in that order; junction bases with no gene match: 6. As DNA, the CDR3 is TGTGCCAGCAGCCAAGATTCCGGGACTAGCGGGCGCTACAATGAGCAGTTCTTC. Protein product: CASSQDSGTSGRYNEQFF.

This clonotype was detected a few times. The J gene is TRBJ1-1, the V gene TRBV3-1; D might be TRBD1 (5 bases). The germline V gene encodes CDR1 LGHDT and CDR2 YNNKEL (reference sequence). V was shortened by 4 bases and J by 7 bases, with 19 bases between the two germline ends. The CDR3 is 15 amino acids. The CDR3: CASSLHHVVGHEAFF. DNA of the CDR3: TGTGCCAGCAGCCTTCACCACGTTGTGGGGCATGAAGCTTTCTTT.

This clonotype was counted a few times. The J gene is TRBJ2-5, the V gene TRBV7-2; perhaps TRBD1 as D (6 bases). The germline CDR1 and CDR2 sequences are SGHTA and FQGNSA. CDR3 length: 15 residues. The germline V and J ends were trimmed by 5 bases and 5 bases, with 18 bases remaining between them. DNA for the CDR3: TGTGCCAGCAGCATCTCCAGGGGTTTTCGGGAGACCCAGTACTTC. Protein sequence: CASSISRGFRETQYF.

This clonotype was picked up a small number of times. The chain joins TRBV7-9 to TRBJ2-4; D is tentatively TRBD1 or TRBD2 (6 bases each). The germline V gene encodes CDR1 SEHNR and CDR2 FQNEAQ (reference sequence). This CDR3 has 14 amino acids. The V end was cut by 3 bases, the J end by 8 bases, with 14 bases between. CDR3 DNA: TGTGCCAGCAGCTTCGGGGGCTCGGGTGACATTCAGTACTTC. It is translated as CASSFGGSGDIQYF.

There are a few counts of this clonotype. The chain employs TRBV6-7 and TRBJ2-7; tentative D call: TRBD2 (6 bases). TRBV6-7 is known as an ORF, though its function is uncertain. CDR3 length: 17 amino acids. V was clipped by 6 bases and J by 1 base, with 22 bases between them. CDR3 loop: CASSQCNRDLSSYEQYF. For the CDR3, the DNA is TGTGCCAGCAGCCAATGCAACCGGGACTTGAGTTCCTACGAGCAGTACTTC.

The CDR3 protein is CASRVSMNTEAFF. In DNA, the CDR3 is TGTGCCAGCAGGGTATCGATGAACACTGAAGCTTTCTTT. The genes are TRBV2 and TRBJ1-1; D remains unclear. Between the trimmed V and J ends, which lost 6 bases and 0 bases, there was a span of 8 bases. CDR1 and CDR2 (germline): SNHLY, FYNNEI. The CDR3 sequence is 13 residues long.

V is TRBV6-2 or TRBV6-3 and J is TRBJ1-5; D not resolved. Germline-derived CDR1 and CDR2 are MNHEY and SVGEGT. V lost 5 bases, J lost 1 base, and 9 bases lay in between. This CDR3 contains 14 residues. The CDR3 DNA reads as TGTGCCAGCAGTGACCCACCGAGCAATCAGCCCCAGCATTTT. Its translation: CASSDPPSNQPQHF.

The chain recombines TRBV4-2 with TRBJ2-5, with a possible D match to TRBD1 (5 bases). With 1 base removed from V and 4 bases from J, the gap between germline ends came to 10 bases. Germline V gene sequence: CDR1 LGHNA, CDR2 YNFKEQ. The CDR3 length is 14 residues. The CDR3 protein is CASSQGQPGETQYF. The CDR3 coding sequence is TGTGCCAGCAGCCAAGGACAGCCTGGAGAGACCCAGTACTTC.

The genes are TRBV7-9 and TRBJ2-1; possibly TRBD1 or TRBD2 for D (5 bases each). The CDR3 loop spans 15 amino acids. The germline V gene encodes CDR1 SEHNR and CDR2 FQNEAQ (reference sequence). V lost 1 base and J 9 bases, leaving 16 bases between the germline ends. In DNA, the CDR3 is TGTGCCAGCAGCTTAGAACCGGGACGGGTAGTTGAGCAGTTCTTC. The encoded protein is CASSLEPGRVVEQFF.

The chain employs TRBV9 and TRBJ2-3, with TRBD2 matching over 7 bases. The germline CDR1 and CDR2 sequences are SGDLS and YYNGEE. This CDR3 spans 16 amino acids. Trimming cost V 5 bases and J 5 bases; bases outside gene matches: 14. This chain's CDR3 is CASSTTGGSGGDTQYF. The CDR3 coding sequence is TGTGCCAGCAGTACCACGGGCGGGAGTGGGGGAGATACGCAGTATTTT.

The chain carries TRBV10-3 and TRBJ2-7; the D is unclear. The CDR3 extends over 12 amino acids. V dropped 0 bases and J dropped 4 bases, with 4 bases sitting between them. Looked up from germline, CDR1 is ENHRY and CDR2 is SYGVKD. CDR3 DNA sequence: TGTGCCATCAGTGAGTCGGAGTACGAGCAGTACTTC. Amino acids: CAISESEYEQYF.